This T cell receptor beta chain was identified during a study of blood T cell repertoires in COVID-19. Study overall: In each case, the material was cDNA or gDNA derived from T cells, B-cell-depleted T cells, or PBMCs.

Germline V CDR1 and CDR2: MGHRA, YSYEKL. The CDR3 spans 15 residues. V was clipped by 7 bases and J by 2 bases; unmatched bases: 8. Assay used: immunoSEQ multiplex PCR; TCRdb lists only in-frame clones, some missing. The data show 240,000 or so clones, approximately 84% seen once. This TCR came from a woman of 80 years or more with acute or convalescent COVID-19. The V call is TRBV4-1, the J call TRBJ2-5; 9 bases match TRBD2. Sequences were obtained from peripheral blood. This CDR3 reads CASKVGSGGQETQYF. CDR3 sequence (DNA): TGCGCCAGCAAAGTCGGTAGCGGGGGACAAGAGACCCAGTACTTC.